Described below is a single TCR beta chain sequence and its context. Its antigen is not known. This entry is derived from a study of CD8+ T cells in alopecia areata. Study findings and constraints: A great number of expanded lesional clones endured in scalp and blood during tofacitinib.

Isolated RNA was reverse transcribed into cDNA used as the sequencing template. The data were produced by immunoSEQ multiplex PCR, yet TCRdb's version contains in-frame clones alone and is incomplete. The sample holds 100,000 to 140,000 clones; over 80% are singletons and the top ten take roughly 23%. The CDR3 length is 13 residues. From germline, CDR1 is SQVTM and CDR2 ANQGSEA. Treatment of the sample: oral pan-JAK inhibitor, 5-10 mg twice daily. Peripheral blood samples and lesional scalp punch biopsies were obtained from alopecia areata patients. T lymphocytes (CD4+ and CD8+) were sorted from PBMCs.

The J gene is TRBJ1-2, the V gene TRBV29-1; perhaps TRBD1 as D (6 bases). This clonotype was sampled from a human donor with alopecia areata. This material consisted of CD8+ T cells sorted from blood, taken at week 24, from a patient treated with tofacitinib. The CDR3 bases are TGCAAGATATGGGACACCAATAACTATGGCTACACCTTC. This translates into CKIWDTNNYGYTF.